This T cell receptor (beta chain) originates from a study of cytomegalovirus exposure and HLA in healthy donors. About the study: Approximately 81% of 300 to 450 genotyped donors fell in the Caucasian-associated ancestry cluster.

The CDR3 loop spans 16 amino acids. V shed 3 bases and J 0 bases; nucleotides not matched to a gene: 4. CDR1 and CDR2 (germline): SEHNR, FQNEAQ (reference sequence). In its sample, this clone was seen a few times. The PCR ran on 60 Vbeta and 13 Jbeta primers. The method was immunoSEQ multiplex PCR; TCRdb's version includes in-frame clones alone and lacks a portion of them. There are over 80,000 clones in the sample; 60% to 85% occur only once, and 16% lies in the top ten. This TCR came from a man in his 60s in good health and CMV-seropositive. The sequenced material came from PBMCs. V is TRBV7-9 and J is TRBJ1-4, with 7 bases matching TRBD1. The CDR3 is CASSFRDRATNEKLFF. The CDR3 DNA reads TGTGCCAGCAGCTTCCGGGACAGAGCAACTAATGAAAAACTGTTTTTT.